Detailed here is one T cell receptor beta chain. The data are from a study of blood T cell repertoires in COVID-19. Overall study context: Samples taken during acute and convalescent COVID-19 were collected in the United States, Italy and Spain. PBMCs, B-cell-depleted T cells, or T cells were the source of the cDNA or gDNA that made up the material.

In the study's own analysis: Using reference gene primer amplification, nucleated cell counts were estimated. The assay was immunoSEQ multiplex PCR, and TCRdb's table has in-frame clones only and misses some. D and trimming were read from the DNA, whereas the V and J calls and clone size are those reported in that table. The sample lists a few hundred thousand clones, approximately 82% seen once, with 4.6% in the top ten. CDR1 is MNHNY, CDR2 SVGAGI, per germline (reference sequence). This CDR3 contains 14 residues. The junction had 4 bases not matched to a gene; V was cut back by 7 bases and J by 6 bases.

This TCR derives from a man aged 55 to 70 who had recovered from COVID-19. The rearrangement uses TRBV6-6 and TRBJ1-5, with TRBD1 matching over 12 bases. The sequenced sample consisted of peripheral blood. The CDR3 nucleotides are TGTGCCAGCACTCGGGACAGGGGGCTTCAGCCCCAGCATTTT. Translating gives CASTRDRGLQPQHF.